These 21 T cell receptor beta chains came from one sample sequenced in a study of blood T cell repertoires in COVID-19. The assay was immunoSEQ multiplex PCR, and TCRdb's table has in-frame clones only and misses some. The sample has about 170,000 clones; about 74% are singletons. The sample was peripheral blood. The receptors here all came from a woman older than 75 with acute or convalescent COVID-19.

This clone was counted a single time. The genes are TRBV18 and TRBJ1-4; 8 nucleotides match TRBD1. CDR1 is KGHSH and CDR2 is LQKENI in the germline V gene. The CDR3 totals 16 residues. V lost 3 bases and J lost 2; bases outside the gene matches: 5. CDR3 protein: CASSPDRDLTNEKLFF. CDR3 DNA: TGTGCCAGCTCACCGGACAGGGACCTCACTAATGAAAAACTGTTTTTT. Variable domain in full (rest from reference TRBV18 and TRBJ1-4): NAGVMQNPRHLVRRRGQEARLRCSPMKGHSHVYWYRQLPEEGLKFMVYLQKENIIDESGMPKERFSAEFPKEGPSILRIQQVVRGDSAAYFCASSPDRDLTNEKLFFGSGTQLSVL.

This sequence joins TRBV12-5 and TRBJ1-1; weak D call: TRBD1 (5 bases). The CDR3 is 12 residues long. V lost 1 base, J lost 7 bases, and 7 bases lay in between. Looked up from germline, CDR1 is LGHNT and CDR2 is FRNRAP. The CDR3, as DNA: TGTGCTAGTGGTTTGGGAAGGGGTGAAGCTTTCTTT. Its translation is CASGLGRGEAFF.

The chain combines TRBV29-1 with TRBJ1-2; tentative D call: TRBD1 (5 bases). Trimming removed 2 bases from V and 4 bases from J, with 14 bases in between. CDR1 and CDR2 from the germline V gene are SQVTM and ANQGSEA. The CDR3 totals 14 residues. The CDR3 loop is CSVERQNSLYGYTF. The CDR3 DNA follows: TGCAGCGTTGAAAGACAGAACAGCCTCTATGGCTACACCTTC.

This chain connects TRBV27 to TRBJ2-1, with 7 positions matching TRBD2. This CDR3 contains 15 residues. In germline, CDR1 is MNHEY, CDR2 SMNVEV (reference sequence). J gave up 3 bases and V 7 bases, and 9 bases lay outside the gene matches. The CDR3: CASTFVGGSYNEQFF. The CDR3 nucleotides are TGTGCCAGCACCTTTGTGGGCGGGAGCTACAATGAGCAGTTCTTC.

The CDR3 is CASSQDLGGSTDTQYF. The CDR3 DNA is TGCGCCAGCAGCCAAGATCTTGGAGGGAGCACAGATACGCAGTATTTT. This sequence joins TRBV4-3 and TRBJ2-3, with D possibly being TRBD2 (6 bases). Looked up from germline, CDR1 is LGHNA and CDR2 is YSLEER. Deletions cut 0 bases from V and 0 bases from J, with 10 bases between. This CDR3 spans 16 amino acids.

The chain links TRBV7-6 to TRBJ2-5; maybe TRBD1 (6 bases). Germline CDR1 reads SGHVS; CDR2 reads FNYEAQ. The ends were cut back, 2 bases at V and 4 bases at J, with 8 bases in the middle. This CDR3 has 13 residues. The DNA of the CDR3 is TGTGCCAGCAGCTTATACAGGGCAGAGACCCAGTACTTC. Amino acids: CASSLYRAETQYF. The whole variable domain, remainder taken from reference TRBV7-6 and TRBJ2-5, is GAGVSQSPRYKVTKRGQDVALRCDPISGHVSLYWYRQALGQGPEFLTYFNYEAQQDKSGLPNDRFSAERPEGSISTLTIQRTEQRDSAMYRCASSLYRAETQYFGPGTRLLVL.

This clone was seen just once. The chain carries TRBV2 and TRBJ2-7, with 8 positions matching TRBD1. Looked up from germline, CDR1 is SNHLY and CDR2 is FYNNEI. The CDR3 loop spans 14 amino acids. V trimming: 7 bases; J trimming: 0 bases; junction bases outside the gene matches: 5. This chain's CDR3 is CASNNRGISYEQYF. Written as DNA, the CDR3 is TGTGCCAGCAACAACAGGGGGATCTCCTACGAGCAGTACTTC.

This clone was observed a single time. The rearrangement uses TRBV18 and TRBJ2-7; 9 nucleotides line up with TRBD2. CDR1 is KGHSH, CDR2 LQKENI, per germline. The V and J ends lost 4 bases and 0 bases, in that order; junction bases with no gene match: 16. The CDR3 length is 19 residues. CDR3 residues: CASSLRTSAIQSSSYEQYF. Written as DNA, the CDR3 is TGTGCCAGCTCACTGCGGACTAGCGCCATCCAGTCGAGCTCCTACGAGCAGTACTTC.

This rearrangement joins TRBV7-6 to TRBJ2-3, with D possibly TRBD2 on 5 matching bases. Trimming left V 0 bases short and J 1 base short, with 8 bases between. Germline CDR1 is SGHVS and CDR2 is FNYEAQ. CDR3 size: 15 residues. Here the CDR3 DNA reads TGTGCCAGCAGCTTAGCCCAAGCGGGCACAGATACGCAGTATTTT. Translating gives CASSLAQAGTDTQYF.

This clone showed up just a few times. The V gene is TRBV28, the J gene TRBJ2-7; the match to TRBD1 covers 8 bases. The trim removed 6 bases at V and 2 bases at J, leaving 6 bases unmatched. The CDR3 extends over 14 amino acids. Germline V lookup: CDR1 MDHEN, CDR2 SYDVKM. The CDR3 sequence is CASRVTGGPYEQYF. The DNA of the CDR3 is TGTGCCAGCAGGGTAACAGGGGGACCCTACGAGCAGTACTTC.

In its sample, this clone was seen once. The rearrangement links TRBV28 to TRBJ2-2; 9 positions agree with TRBD1. Per the germline V gene, CDR1 is MDHEN and CDR2 is SYDVKM. After removal of 4 bases from V and 7 bases from J, the junction contained 7 bases not matched to a gene. There are 15 residues in the CDR3. The CDR3 sequence: CASSSGTGFIGELFF. The CDR3 region has the DNA TGTGCCAGCAGTTCAGGGACAGGGTTTATCGGGGAGCTGTTTTTT.

This clone has more than one count but fewer than ten. The chain couples TRBV30 to TRBJ1-5; D is uncertain. V was cut by 6 bases and J by 4 bases, with 10 bases left in between. Germline lookup yields CDR1 GTSNPN and CDR2 SVGIG (reference sequence). The CDR3 covers 12 residues. CDR3 nucleotides: TGTGCCTGCCGGACGGGGAATCAGCCCCAGCATTTT. Its protein is CACRTGNQPQHF.

V usage is TRBV6-5 and J usage is TRBJ2-7; no clear D. The germline gives CDR1 MNHEY, CDR2 SVGAGI. V was cut by 7 bases and J by 3 bases, with 7 bases left in between. This CDR3 comprises 11 residues. This chain's CDR3 is CASIQNYEQYF. CDR3 nucleotide sequence: TGTGCCAGCATCCAGAACTACGAGCAGTACTTC.

The CDR3 here is CASTTSLLYEQFF. The CDR3 region has the DNA TGTGCCAGCACCACTTCCCTTTTGTATGAGCAGTTCTTC. The chain employs TRBV12-3 or TRBV12-4 and TRBJ2-1; D unresolved. CDR3 size: 13 residues. The germline V and J ends were trimmed by 7 bases and 8 bases, with 15 bases remaining between them.

This clone was seen ten or more times. J is TRBJ2-7 and V is TRBV27; TRBD1 matches at 7 bases. V gave up 3 bases and J gave up 3 bases; unmatched junction bases: 2. The germline V gene has CDR1 MNHEY and CDR2 SMNVEV (reference sequence). The CDR3 covers 13 residues. The CDR3 region has the DNA TGTGCCAGCAGTTTGCCAGGGGGCTACGAGCAGTACTTC. Amino acid sequence: CASSLPGGYEQYF.

This clone was seen a single time. This chain connects TRBV3-1 (or the pseudogene TRBV3-2) to TRBJ2-5; 7 bases fit TRBD1. Germline V lookup: CDR1 LGHDT, CDR2 YNNKEL (reference sequence). The trim removed 6 bases at V and 4 bases at J, leaving 14 bases unmatched. The CDR3 has 16 amino acids. The chain's CDR3 is CASSGRQGLVRETQYF. As DNA, the CDR3 is TGTGCCAGCAGTGGAAGACAGGGTCTCGTCCGAGAGACCCAGTACTTC.

The chain joins TRBV6-2 or TRBV6-3 to TRBJ2-3; D is possibly TRBD2 (7 bases). This CDR3 has 14 residues. The V end was cut by 5 bases, the J end by 5 bases, with 14 bases between. The germline CDR1 and CDR2 sequences are MNHEY and SVGEGT. DNA for the CDR3: TGTGCCAGCAGTCCAAACAGGGAGGGAGATACGCAGTATTTT. This encodes CASSPNREGDTQYF.

The sample holds a few counts of this clone. This chain uses TRBV27 with TRBJ2-1; D unclear. The germline CDR1 and CDR2 sequences are MNHEY and SMNVEV (reference sequence). This CDR3 comprises 11 residues. Trimming pared 8 bases from V and 5 bases from J, leaving 7 bases between. This CDR3 is CASYANNEQFF. CDR3 in DNA: TGTGCCAGCTATGCTAACAATGAGCAGTTCTTC.

The V gene is TRBV5-1, the J gene TRBJ2-7; 9 nucleotides agree with TRBD2. Looked up from germline, CDR1 is SGHRS and CDR2 is YFSETQ. The CDR3 spans 15 residues. The trim removed 0 bases at V and 3 bases at J, leaving 4 bases unmatched. The CDR3 spells CASSLGGTSIYEQYF. The CDR3 DNA is TGCGCCAGCAGCTTGGGAGGGACTAGCATCTACGAGCAGTACTTC.

This chain uses TRBV21-1 with TRBJ1-2; TRBD1 is the table's D call, not checked against the DNA. TRBV21-1 is a pseudogene segment. This CDR3 contains 13 residues. The CDR3 nucleotides read TGTGCCAGCAGGGTGGGACAGCTCAAGGGCTACACCTTC. This sequence encodes CASRVGQLKGYTF.

This clone turned up a few times. The same CDR3 arises from other DNA sequences in this sample as well. The chain employs TRBV2 and TRBJ1-4, with no clear D. The CDR3 runs 12 residues. Trimming stripped 3 bases from V and 7 bases from J, with 6 bases between. Germline V gene lookup returns CDR1 SNHLY and CDR2 FYNNEI. DNA for the CDR3: TGTGCCAGCAGTGAGCGAGTTGAAAAACTGTTTTTT. Translating gives CASSERVEKLFF.